This T cell receptor beta chain was recorded in a study of control samples from healthy donors and cancer patients. Sequencing used immunoSEQ multiplex PCR; TCRdb keeps in-frame clones, though not all of them. Of about 58,000 clones in the sample, about 89% are singletons; the top ten hold approximately 11%. CDR3 length: 14 residues. Germline assignment: CDR1 MDHEN and CDR2 SYDVKM. V was cut by 5 bases and J by 1 base, with 11 bases left in between. The source material was PBMCs. The rearrangement uses TRBV28 and TRBJ1-1; a weak D match, TRBD1 (5 bases). The receptor was derived from a woman in her fifties or sixties with lung cancer. The CDR3 region has the DNA TGTGCCAGCAGTCTGACTGGGGGGAACACTGAAGCTTTCTTT. Translating it yields CASSLTGGNTEAFF.